The 27 T cell receptor beta chains below come from one sample, sequenced in a study of cytomegalovirus exposure and HLA in healthy donors. Produced via immunoSEQ multiplex PCR; TCRdb's table is partial and in-frame only. There are hundreds of thousands of clones in the sample; around 86% occur only once, and 1% to 1.5% lies in the top ten. Sequencing was done on a sample of PBMCs. The source is a woman in her twenties or thirties in good health and CMV-seropositive.

The chain carries TRBV9 and TRBJ1-1, with D uncertain. The V gene lost 0 bases and the J gene lost 4 bases, with 10 bases spanning the gap. The germline CDR1 and CDR2 sequences are SGDLS and YYNGEE. This CDR3 spans 14 amino acids. Here the CDR3 DNA reads TGTGCCAGCAGCGTAGTTAAAGAGGGCACTGAAGCTTTCTTT. Amino acid sequence: CASSVVKEGTEAFF. Full variable domain (remainder filled in from reference TRBV9 and TRBJ1-1): DSGVTQTPKHLITATGQRVTLRCSPRSGDLSVYWYQQSLDQGLQFLIQYYNGEERAKGNILERFSAQQFPDLHSELNLSSLELGDSALYFCASSVVKEGTEAFFGQGTRLTVV.

Only one count was recorded for this clone. V and J are TRBV9 and TRBJ2-1, with 7 bases fitting TRBD1. The length of the CDR3 is 16 residues. The ends lost 0 bases at V and 7 bases at J; junction bases unmatched: 10. CDR1 is SGDLS and CDR2 is YYNGEE in the germline V gene. CDR3 bases: TGTGCCAGCAGCGTAGGCACAGGGACAGTTTGGAATGAGCAGTTCTTC. Protein: CASSVGTGTVWNEQFF.

This clone appeared a single time. The rearrangement uses TRBV5-1 and TRBJ2-3; 10 positions match TRBD2. The CDR3 is 16 residues long. CDR1 is SGHRS, CDR2 YFSETQ, per germline. After removal of 0 bases from V and 6 bases from J, the junction contained 7 bases not matched to a gene. The CDR3 nucleotides are TGCGCCAGCAGCTTGGTAACTACTAGCGGGACGGATACGCAGTATTTT. It codes for CASSLVTTSGTDTQYF. Full variable domain (missing parts from reference TRBV5-1 and TRBJ2-3): KAGVTQTPRYLIKTRGQQVTLSCSPISGHRSVSWYQQTPGQGLQFLFEYFSETQRNKGNFPGRFSGRQFSNSRSEMNVSTLELGDSALYLCASSLVTTSGTDTQYFGPGTRLTVL.

The chain joins TRBV6-6 to TRBJ2-3; 9 nucleotides agree with TRBD1. This CDR3 contains 16 residues. From germline, CDR1 is MNHNY and CDR2 SVGAGI (reference sequence). The ends lost 5 bases at V and 0 bases at J; junction bases unmatched: 6. CDR3 region: CASSVRDRASTDTQYF. CDR3 in DNA: TGTGCCAGCAGTGTTCGGGACAGGGCTAGCACAGATACGCAGTATTTT.

The V and J genes are TRBV6-1 and TRBJ2-3, with 7 bases identical to TRBD2. The CDR3 sequence is 13 residues long. Germline values: CDR1 MNHNS, CDR2 SASEGT. Losses at the gene ends were 7 bases for V and 2 bases for J; bases not matched to a gene: 3. CDR3 in amino acids: CASTGTNTDTQYF. The CDR3 DNA reads as TGTGCCAGCACCGGGACTAACACAGATACGCAGTATTTT.

V gene TRBV6-1 combines with J gene TRBJ1-2; 10 nucleotides align to TRBD1. CDR1 is MNHNS and CDR2 is SASEGT in the germline V gene. The junction had 2 bases not matched to a gene; V was cut back by 1 base and J by 3 bases. The CDR3 covers 15 residues. The CDR3 DNA reads TGTGCCAGCAGTGAAGGGACAGGGGGGTACTATGGCTACACCTTC. This gives the protein CASSEGTGGYYGYTF.

This clone was counted between two and nine times. The rearrangement links TRBV19 to TRBJ2-7; D possibly corresponds to TRBD1 (6 bases). Germline values: CDR1 LNHDA, CDR2 SQIVND (reference sequence). Between the trimmed V and J ends, which lost 8 bases and 6 bases, there was a span of 14 bases. This CDR3 has 12 amino acids. The CDR3 bases are TGTGCCAGTCGAAATGGCAGGGGCGAGCAGTACTTC. Its protein product is CASRNGRGEQYF. Filled out from reference TRBV19 and TRBJ2-7, the complete variable domain reads DGGITQSPKYLFRKEGQNVTLSCEQNLNHDAMYWYRQDPGQGLRLIYYSQIVNDFQKGDIAEGYSVSREKKESFPLTVTSAQKNPTAFYLCASRNGRGEQYFGPGTRLTVT.

V gene TRBV4-1 combines with J gene TRBJ2-3; 8 bases map to TRBD2. CDR1 and CDR2 from the germline V gene are MGHRA and YSYEKL. The CDR3 is 15 amino acids. Unmatched junction bases numbered 7, after V lost 3 bases and J lost 5 bases. This CDR3 is CASSQHGTSIDTQYF. CDR3 DNA: TGCGCCAGCAGCCAGCACGGGACTAGTATAGATACGCAGTATTTT.

In this sample, this clone turned up a few times. The rearrangement links TRBV28 to TRBJ1-5; 8 bases line up with TRBD1. Per the germline V gene, CDR1 is MDHEN and CDR2 is SYDVKM. With 3 bases clipped from V and 5 bases from J, the junction kept 3 bases outside the gene matches. The CDR3 extends over 14 amino acids. CDR3 protein: CASSFGQGHQPQHF. CDR3 nucleotides: TGTGCCAGCAGTTTTGGACAGGGACATCAGCCCCAGCATTTT.

V usage is TRBV25-1 and J usage is TRBJ1-2; 7 bases fit TRBD1. Germline lookup yields CDR1 MGHDK and CDR2 SYGVNS. This CDR3 has 15 amino acids. J lost 7 bases, V lost 0 bases, and 8 bases had no gene match. The CDR3 protein is CASSEYGNRGFGYTF. As DNA, the CDR3 is TGTGCCAGCAGTGAATATGGAAACAGGGGATTTGGCTACACCTTC.

This clone turned up a few times. The chain is built from TRBV18 and TRBJ1-1; TRBD1 is a possible D gene (5 bases). The CDR3 is 15 amino acids. Germline V gives CDR1 KGHSH, CDR2 LQKENI. The ends were cut back, 0 bases at V and 3 bases at J, with 11 bases in the middle. DNA for the CDR3: TGTGCCAGCTCACCACCTAAGACGGGGGACACTGAAGCTTTCTTT. Translating gives CASSPPKTGDTEAFF.

This sequence joins TRBV13 and TRBJ2-3; 7 positions agree with TRBD1. The length of the CDR3 is 14 residues. Germline CDR1 PRHDT, CDR2 FYEKMQ (reference sequence). V trimming: 5 bases; J trimming: 4 bases; junction bases outside the gene matches: 6. The CDR3 is CASSARQGPDTQYF. In DNA form, the CDR3 reads TGTGCCAGCAGCGCCAGACAGGGCCCAGATACGCAGTATTTT.

The rearrangement links TRBV29-1 to TRBJ2-7; 8 nucleotides agree with TRBD1. Germline CDR1 is SQVTM and CDR2 is ANQGSEA. The CDR3 sequence is 12 residues long. With 6 bases clipped from V and 4 bases from J, the junction kept 5 bases outside the gene matches. The CDR3 DNA is TGCAGCGTGACGACAGGGGTTTACGAGCAGTACTTC. The encoded protein is CSVTTGVYEQYF.

This clone has just one count. This sequence joins TRBV15 and TRBJ1-3; D gene uncertain. Between the trimmed V and J ends, which lost 0 bases and 0 bases, there was a span of 15 bases. The length of the CDR3 is 18 residues. The germline CDR1 and CDR2 sequences are LNHNV and YYDKDF (reference sequence). The DNA of the CDR3 is TGTGCCACCAGCAGAGATTTCGGAGCTGCTCCCTCTGGAAACACCATATATTTT. Translating it yields CATSRDFGAAPSGNTIYF.

This chain links TRBV2 with TRBJ2-7; TRBD2 matches at 10 bases. Trimming at V came to 7 bases and at J to 4 bases, leaving 13 bases not matched to a gene. The CDR3 totals 16 residues. Germline V gene sequence: CDR1 SNHLY, CDR2 FYNNEI. CDR3 protein: CASTISGTSELYEQYF. DNA of the CDR3: TGTGCCAGCACAATAAGCGGGACTAGCGAACTTTACGAGCAGTACTTC.

The rearrangement joins TRBV15 to TRBJ2-2; TRBD2 matches at 16 bases. The ends lost 8 bases at V and 5 bases at J; junction bases unmatched: 8. Germline CDR1 reads LNHNV; CDR2 reads YYDKDF (reference sequence). The CDR3 consists of 17 residues. CDR3 loop: CATGGLAGGPRTGELFF. The CDR3 DNA follows: TGTGCCACCGGGGGACTAGCGGGAGGGCCTAGAACCGGGGAGCTGTTTTTT.

The rearrangement uses TRBV19 and TRBJ1-5, with D tentatively TRBD1 (5 bases). This CDR3 spans 12 amino acids. Germline loops: CDR1 LNHDA, CDR2 SQIVND (reference sequence). V was trimmed by 2 bases and J by 10 bases, leaving 9 bases between them. The CDR3 nucleotides are TGTGCCAGTAGTATATCAACAGGCCCCCAGCATTTT. Its translation is CASSISTGPQHF.

The gene calls are TRBV9 and TRBJ1-2; 7 nucleotides agree with TRBD1. In germline, CDR1 is SGDLS, CDR2 YYNGEE. CDR3 length: 14 amino acids. The junction had 3 bases not matched to a gene; V was cut back by 4 bases and J by 0 bases. CDR3 DNA: TGTGCCAGCAGCCCCGACAGGGCTAACTATGGCTACACCTTC. This gives the protein CASSPDRANYGYTF.

V and J are TRBV29-1 and TRBJ1-1; 7 bases align to TRBD1. The germline gives CDR1 SQVTM, CDR2 ANQGSEA. V lost 5 bases, J lost 4 bases, and 4 bases stayed unmatched. The CDR3 sequence is 12 residues long. As DNA, the CDR3 is TGCAGCGTTAACCAGGGGGGCACTGAAGCTTTCTTT. It yields the protein CSVNQGGTEAFF.

V usage is TRBV7-6 and J usage is TRBJ2-1; TRBD2 matches at 8 bases. The junction had 11 bases not matched to a gene; V was cut back by 5 bases and J by 5 bases. Germline assignment: CDR1 SGHVS and CDR2 FNYEAQ. The length of the CDR3 is 16 residues. CDR3 coding DNA: TGTGCCAGCAGCCCTCGGGAGACTAGCGTCAACAATGAGCAGTTCTTC. Protein: CASSPRETSVNNEQFF.

The chain employs TRBV5-1 and TRBJ2-7, with D perhaps TRBD1 (5 bases). Trimming stripped 0 bases from V and 1 base from J, with 11 bases between. The CDR3 has 15 residues. CDR1 is SGHRS and CDR2 is YFSETQ in the germline V gene. The CDR3 DNA sequence: TGCGCCAGCAGCTTGGCCTTTAGACAGTCCTACGAGCAGTACTTC. Translated, it gives CASSLAFRQSYEQYF.

The chain links TRBV27 to TRBJ1-2, with a tentative D call TRBD1 (6 bases). Germline CDR1 reads MNHEY; CDR2 reads SMNVEV (reference sequence). With 5 bases removed from V and 8 bases from J, the gap between germline ends came to 15 bases. This CDR3 spans 13 amino acids. CDR3 loop: CASSPQTGEGYTF. The CDR3 bases are TGTGCCAGCAGTCCTCAGACAGGCGAAGGCTACACCTTC.

The rearrangement joins TRBV5-1 to TRBJ2-3; D may be TRBD2 (5 bases). This CDR3 spans 15 amino acids. V was clipped by 1 base and J by 1 base, with 10 bases between them. Germline CDR1 reads SGHRS; CDR2 reads YFSETQ. CDR3 amino acids: CASSLQRARTDTQYF. The DNA of the CDR3 is TGCGCCAGCAGCTTGCAGAGGGCCCGCACAGATACGCAGTATTTT.

The chain carries TRBV27 and TRBJ2-3, with 9 bases fitting TRBD1. This CDR3 region has 15 residues. CDR1 and CDR2 from the germline V gene are MNHEY and SMNVEV (reference sequence). With V trimmed by 4 bases and J by 4 bases, 6 bases remained unmatched. In DNA form, the CDR3 reads TGTGCCAGCAGTTCCGGACAGGGGTGGGCAGATACGCAGTATTTT. Translation gives CASSSGQGWADTQYF.

The gene calls are TRBV7-9 and TRBJ1-5; 7 bases match TRBD1. Trimming cost V 1 base and J 2 bases; bases outside gene matches: 5. CDR1 is SEHNR and CDR2 is FQNEAQ in the germline V gene (reference sequence). This CDR3 comprises 16 residues. The CDR3 is CASSLDRGGGNQPQHF. DNA of the CDR3: TGTGCCAGCAGCTTAGACAGGGGCGGAGGCAATCAGCCCCAGCATTTT. Using reference TRBV7-9 and TRBJ1-5 for the parts outside the CDR3, the full variable domain is DTGVSQNPRHKITKRGQNVTFRCDPISEHNRLYWYRQTLGQGPEFLTYFQNEAQLEKSRLLSDRFSAERPKGSFSTLEIQRTEQGDSAMYLCASSLDRGGGNQPQHFGDGTRLSIL.

This CDR3 is CAWSGTTDEQFF. The CDR3 nucleotides read TGTGCCTGGAGTGGGACTACGGACGAGCAGTTCTTC. This chain joins TRBV30 and TRBJ2-1, with D perhaps TRBD2 (6 bases). The CDR3 has 12 amino acids. Trimming left V 1 base short and J 10 bases short, with 11 bases between. CDR1 is GTSNPN, CDR2 SVGIG, per germline (reference sequence).

This chain links TRBV28 with TRBJ1-2, with D perhaps TRBD1 (6 bases). CDR1 and CDR2 from the germline V gene are MDHEN and SYDVKM. The CDR3 has 12 amino acids. Trimming stripped 5 bases from V and 5 bases from J, with 9 bases between. The CDR3 here is CASSIQGYGYTF. The CDR3 region has the DNA TGTGCCAGCAGTATACAGGGTTATGGCTACACCTTC.